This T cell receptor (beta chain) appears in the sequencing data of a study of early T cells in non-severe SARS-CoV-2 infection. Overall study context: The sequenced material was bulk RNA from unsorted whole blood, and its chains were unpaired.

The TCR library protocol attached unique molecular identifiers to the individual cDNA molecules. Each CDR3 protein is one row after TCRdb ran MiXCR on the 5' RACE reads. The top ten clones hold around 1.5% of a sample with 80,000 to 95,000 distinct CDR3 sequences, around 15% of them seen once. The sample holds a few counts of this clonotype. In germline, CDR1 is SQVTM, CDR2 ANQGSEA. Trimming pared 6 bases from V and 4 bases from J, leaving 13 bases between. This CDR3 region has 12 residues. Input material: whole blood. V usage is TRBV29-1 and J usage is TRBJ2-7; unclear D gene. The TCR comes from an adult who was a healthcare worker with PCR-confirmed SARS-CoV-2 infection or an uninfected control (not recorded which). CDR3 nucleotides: TGCAGCGTGGGTCCAGGAGCATACGAGCAGTACTTC. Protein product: CSVGPGAYEQYF.